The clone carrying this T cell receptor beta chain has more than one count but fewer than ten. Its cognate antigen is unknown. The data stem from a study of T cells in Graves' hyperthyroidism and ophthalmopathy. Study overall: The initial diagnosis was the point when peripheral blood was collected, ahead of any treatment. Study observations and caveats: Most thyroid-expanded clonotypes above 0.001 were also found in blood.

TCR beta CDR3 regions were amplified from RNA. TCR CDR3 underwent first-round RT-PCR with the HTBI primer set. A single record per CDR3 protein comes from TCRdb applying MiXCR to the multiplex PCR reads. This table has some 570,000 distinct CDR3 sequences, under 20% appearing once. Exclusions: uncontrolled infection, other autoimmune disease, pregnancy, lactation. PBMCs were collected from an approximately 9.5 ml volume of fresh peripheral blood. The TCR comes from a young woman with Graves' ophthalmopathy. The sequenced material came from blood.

CDR3 DNA sequence: TGTGCCATCAGTGCCCCCCAGGGGAACACAGATACGCAGTATTTT. Translation gives CAISAPQGNTDTQYF. V usage is TRBV10-3 and J usage is TRBJ2-3; D might be TRBD1 (6 bases). Trimming removed 4 bases from V and 2 bases from J, with 13 bases in between. The CDR3 covers 15 residues. CDR1 and CDR2 (germline): ENHRY, SYGVKD.